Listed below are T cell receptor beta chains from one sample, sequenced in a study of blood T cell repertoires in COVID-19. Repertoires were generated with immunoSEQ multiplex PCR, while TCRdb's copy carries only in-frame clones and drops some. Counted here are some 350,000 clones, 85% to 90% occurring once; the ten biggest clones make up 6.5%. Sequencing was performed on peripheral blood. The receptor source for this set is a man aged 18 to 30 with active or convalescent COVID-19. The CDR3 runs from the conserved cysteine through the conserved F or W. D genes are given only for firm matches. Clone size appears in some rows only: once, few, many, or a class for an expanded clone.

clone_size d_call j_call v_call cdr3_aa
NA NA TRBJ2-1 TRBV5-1 CASSLASPGWIEQFF
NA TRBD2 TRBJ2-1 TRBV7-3 CASSQGLAGGNEQFF
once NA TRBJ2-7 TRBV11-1 CASSVEWVDNEQYF
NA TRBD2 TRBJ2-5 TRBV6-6 CASSLLPPQQSTSRVNTQYF
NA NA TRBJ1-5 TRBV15 CATSTPGVQPQHF
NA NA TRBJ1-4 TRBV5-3 CARSLFWGPVEKLFF
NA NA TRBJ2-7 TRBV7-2 CASALRTSGAYEQYF
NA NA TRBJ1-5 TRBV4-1 CASSQSLNGQINQPQHF
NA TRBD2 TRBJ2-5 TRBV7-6 CASSATSGKETQYF
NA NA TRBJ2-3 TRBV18 CASSRSVQGIDTQYF
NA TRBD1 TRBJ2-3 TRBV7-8 CASSQDRGNTQYF
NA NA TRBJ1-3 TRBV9 CASSPNRKSSGNTIYF
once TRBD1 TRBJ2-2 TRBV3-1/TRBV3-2 CASNDRGRTGELFF
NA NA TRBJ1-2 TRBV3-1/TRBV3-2 CASSQGQGYGYTF
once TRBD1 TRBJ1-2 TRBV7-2 CASSSGQALGGYTF
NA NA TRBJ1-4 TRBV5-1 CASSFRIGGANEKLFF
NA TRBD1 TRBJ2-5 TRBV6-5 CASSPNRGSKRGQYF
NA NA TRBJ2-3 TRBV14 CASSRWDFITDTQYF
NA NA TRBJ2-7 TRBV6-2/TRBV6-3 CASSYSPTEGYEQYF
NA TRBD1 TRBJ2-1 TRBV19 CATRPKGAYYNEQFF
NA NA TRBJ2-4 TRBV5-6 CASSLRTVKNIQYF
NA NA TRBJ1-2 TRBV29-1 CSVEGAGQIEINYGYTF
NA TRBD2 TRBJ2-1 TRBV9 CASSESAGGPGNEQFF
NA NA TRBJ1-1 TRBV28 CASSDLQENTEAFF
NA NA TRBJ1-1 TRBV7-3 CASSFAAANTEAFF
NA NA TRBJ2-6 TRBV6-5 CAHRDSGANVLTF
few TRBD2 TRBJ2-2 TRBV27 CASSPQSGRVTGELFF
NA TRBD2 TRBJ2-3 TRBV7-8 CASSLSLAGAPTDTQYF
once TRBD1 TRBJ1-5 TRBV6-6 CASNTLTGVQQPQHF
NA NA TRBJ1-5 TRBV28 CASFTFTGISNQPQHF
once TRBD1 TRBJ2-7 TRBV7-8 CASSSTVGTGVGEQYF
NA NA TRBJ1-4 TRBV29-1 CSVAPSVANEKLFF
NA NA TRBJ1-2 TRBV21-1 CASSKSGTVFSNYGYTF
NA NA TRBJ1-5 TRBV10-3 CAISERTPNSNQPQHF
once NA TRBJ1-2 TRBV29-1 CSVEVGAENYGYTF
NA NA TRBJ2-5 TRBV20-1 CSARPVETQYF
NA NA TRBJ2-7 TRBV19 CASRPREEGTYEQYF
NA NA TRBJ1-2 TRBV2 CASSPDSRLGGYTF
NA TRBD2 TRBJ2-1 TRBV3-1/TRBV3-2 CASTHGRAFYNEQFF
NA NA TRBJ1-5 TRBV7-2 CASSLGSVQNQPQHF
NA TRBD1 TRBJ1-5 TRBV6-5 CASSSDRGSNQPQHF
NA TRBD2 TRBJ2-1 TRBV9 CASSVRPGLAGYNEQFF
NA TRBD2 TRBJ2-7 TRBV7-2 CASSLDPGGYEQYF
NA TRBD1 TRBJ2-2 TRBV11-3 CASSLGDRWTGELFF